This T cell receptor beta chain appears in the sequencing data of a study of shared clonotypes between healthy human individuals. Study-wide results and limits: Sharing across a few donors was seen in roughly 5% of naive CD4 clonotypes.

This CDR3 has 17 residues. The V end was cut by 0 bases, the J end by 11 bases, with 26 bases between. CDR1 is SGDLS and CDR2 is YYNGEE in the germline V gene. A word on this clone: Its antigen is unknown.

The authors divided CD4+ cells into CD45RA+ naive and CD45RA-negative memory subsets. Clones were sequenced by immunoSEQ multiplex PCR, and TCRdb holds only the in-frame ones, with some missing. The data hold under 2,500,000 clones, with roughly 95% observed a single time. The TCR originated in a man aged 18 to 30 in good health. What was sequenced was naive CD4+ T cells sorted from blood. Documented subset: CD45RA+ positively selected. The chain uses TRBV9 and TRBJ1-1; the D gene is possibly TRBD1 (5 bases). The chain's CDR3 is CASSVGAGRQTKNGAFF. CDR3 nucleotides: TGTGCCAGCAGCGTAGGGGCGGGTAGACAGACTAAAAACGGGGCTTTCTTT.